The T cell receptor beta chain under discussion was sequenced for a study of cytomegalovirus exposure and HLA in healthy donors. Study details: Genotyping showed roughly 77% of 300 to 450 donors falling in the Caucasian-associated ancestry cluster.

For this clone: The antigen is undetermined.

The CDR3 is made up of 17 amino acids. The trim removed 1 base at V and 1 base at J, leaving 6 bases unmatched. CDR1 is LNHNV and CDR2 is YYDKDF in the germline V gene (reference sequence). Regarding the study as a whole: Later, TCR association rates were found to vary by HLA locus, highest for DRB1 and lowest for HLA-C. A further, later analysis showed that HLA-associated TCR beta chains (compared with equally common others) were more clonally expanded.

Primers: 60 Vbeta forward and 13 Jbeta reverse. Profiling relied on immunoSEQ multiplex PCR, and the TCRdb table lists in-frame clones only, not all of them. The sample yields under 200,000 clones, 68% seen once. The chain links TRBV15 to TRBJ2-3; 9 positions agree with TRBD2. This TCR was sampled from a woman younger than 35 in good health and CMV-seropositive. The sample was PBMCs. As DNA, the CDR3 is TGTGCCACCAGCAGAGGTGGGTCTAGCGGGGGCACAGATACGCAGTATTTT. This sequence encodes CATSRGGSSGGTDTQYF.